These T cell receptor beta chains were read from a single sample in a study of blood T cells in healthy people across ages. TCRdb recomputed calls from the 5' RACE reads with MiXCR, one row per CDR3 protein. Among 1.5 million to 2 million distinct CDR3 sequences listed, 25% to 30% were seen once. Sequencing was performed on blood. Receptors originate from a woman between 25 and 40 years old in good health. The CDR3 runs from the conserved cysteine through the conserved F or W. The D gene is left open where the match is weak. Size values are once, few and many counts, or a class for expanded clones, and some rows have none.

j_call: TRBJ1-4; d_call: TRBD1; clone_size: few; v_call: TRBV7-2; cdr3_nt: TGTGCCAGCAGCAAGGACAGGTTGGGGAAACTGTTTTTT; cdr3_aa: CASSKDRLGKLFF
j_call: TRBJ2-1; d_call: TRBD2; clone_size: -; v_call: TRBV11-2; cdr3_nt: TGTGCCAGCAGCCAGATAAAACGGACTAGCCGAAGCTCCTACAATGAGCAGTTCTTC; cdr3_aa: CASSQIKRTSRSSYNEQFF
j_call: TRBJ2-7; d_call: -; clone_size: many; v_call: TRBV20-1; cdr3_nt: TGCAGTGCTACCCGACAGGGAGGTAACGAGCAGTACTTC; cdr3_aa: CSATRQGGNEQYF
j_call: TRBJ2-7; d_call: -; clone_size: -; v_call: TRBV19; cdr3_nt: TGTGCCAGTAGATCCGTCCCGGGACGATCAGCTGTCGAGCAGTACTTC; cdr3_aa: CASRSVPGRSAVEQYF
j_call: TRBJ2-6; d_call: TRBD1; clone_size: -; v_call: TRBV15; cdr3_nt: TGTGCCACCAGCGGACAGGGGGCGCCCCTTGTTCTCTCTGGGGCCAACGTCCTGACTTTC; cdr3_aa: CATSGQGAPLVLSGANVLTF
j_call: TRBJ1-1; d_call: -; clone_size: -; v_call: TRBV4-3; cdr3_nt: TGCGCCAGCAGCCAAGAAGGAGGGAGTGGCAGTGAAGCTTTCTTT; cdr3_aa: CASSQEGGSGSEAFF
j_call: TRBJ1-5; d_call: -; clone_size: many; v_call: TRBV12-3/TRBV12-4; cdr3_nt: TGTGCCAGCAGTTTAGCGACCAATCAGCCCCAGCATTTT; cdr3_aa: CASSLATNQPQHF
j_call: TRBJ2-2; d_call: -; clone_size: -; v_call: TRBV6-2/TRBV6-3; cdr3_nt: TGTGCCAGCAGTCAACAGGGTCTCCGGGAGCTGTTTTTT; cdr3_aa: CASSQQGLRELFF
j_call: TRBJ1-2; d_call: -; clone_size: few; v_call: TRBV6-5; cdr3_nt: TGTGCCAGCAGCAACGGAGGAGCCTATGGCTACACCTTC; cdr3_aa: CASSNGGAYGYTF
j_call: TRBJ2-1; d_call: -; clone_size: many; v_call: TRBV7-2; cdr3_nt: TGTGCCAGCAGCTTAGCGCTGATGCCAGCCTACAATGAGCAGTTCTTC; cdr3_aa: CASSLALMPAYNEQFF
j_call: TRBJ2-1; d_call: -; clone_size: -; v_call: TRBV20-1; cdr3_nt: TGCAGTGCTAGACTAGCGATGGTGCCCTACAATGAGCAGTTCTTC; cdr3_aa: CSARLAMVPYNEQFF
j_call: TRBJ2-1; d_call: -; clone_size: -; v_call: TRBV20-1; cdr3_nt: TGCAGTGCGGCTACGATGAATGGGCAGTTCTTC; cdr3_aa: CSAATMNGQFF
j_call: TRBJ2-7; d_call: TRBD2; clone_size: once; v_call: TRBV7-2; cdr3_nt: TGTGCCAGCAGCTTGGACAGTAGCGGGGCTTCCTACGAGCAGTACTTC; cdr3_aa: CASSLDSSGASYEQYF
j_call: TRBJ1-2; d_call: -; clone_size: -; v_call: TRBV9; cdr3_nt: TGTGCCAGCAGCTCCTTGGGACACCTCTATGGCTACACCTTC; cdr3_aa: CASSSLGHLYGYTF
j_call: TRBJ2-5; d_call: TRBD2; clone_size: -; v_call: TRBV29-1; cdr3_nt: TGCAGCGTTGAAGATTCCGGACTAGCGGAGTACTTC; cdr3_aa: CSVEDSGLAEYF
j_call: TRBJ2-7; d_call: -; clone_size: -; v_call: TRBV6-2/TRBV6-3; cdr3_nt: TGTGCCAGCAAGCTAGCCGATGGCTACGAGCAGTACTTC; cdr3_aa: CASKLADGYEQYF
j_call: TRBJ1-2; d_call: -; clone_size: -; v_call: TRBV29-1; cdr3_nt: TGCAGCGTCCGAGCGGACCAGGGCTACACCTTC; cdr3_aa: CSVRADQGYTF
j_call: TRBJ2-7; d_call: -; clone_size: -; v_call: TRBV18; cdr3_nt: TGTGCCGGCTCGACCGGACTAACTTACGAGCAGTACTTC; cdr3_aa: CAGSTGLTYEQYF
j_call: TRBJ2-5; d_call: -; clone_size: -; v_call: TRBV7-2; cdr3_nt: TGTGCCAGCAGCTTTAGTGGGGCTGCAAAGACCCAGTACTTC; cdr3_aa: CASSFSGAAKTQYF
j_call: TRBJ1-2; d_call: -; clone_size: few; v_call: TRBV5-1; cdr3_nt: TGCGCCAGCCGAGGCTACTATGGCTACACCTTC; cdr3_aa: CASRGYYGYTF
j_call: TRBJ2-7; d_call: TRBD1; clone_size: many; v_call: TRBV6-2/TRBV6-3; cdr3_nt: TGTGCCAGCAGCTCGACAGGGGTCTCCCCCTACGAGCAGTACTTC; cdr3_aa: CASSSTGVSPYEQYF
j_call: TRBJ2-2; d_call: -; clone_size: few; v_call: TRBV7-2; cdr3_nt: TGTGCCAGCAGCTTAGAAGGTCCTACAGGTCCCGGGGAGCTGTTTTTT; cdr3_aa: CASSLEGPTGPGELFF
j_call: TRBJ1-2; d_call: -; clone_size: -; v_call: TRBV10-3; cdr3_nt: TGTGCCATCAGTGGGCGGGGGCTGGACTATGGCTACGCCTTC; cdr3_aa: CAISGRGLDYGYAF
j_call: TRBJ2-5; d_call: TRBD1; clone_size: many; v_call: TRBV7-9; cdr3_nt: TGTGCCAGCAGCTTAGCGCGGTCCTACAGGGGAAGTGAGACCCAGTACTTC; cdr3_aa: CASSLARSYRGSETQYF
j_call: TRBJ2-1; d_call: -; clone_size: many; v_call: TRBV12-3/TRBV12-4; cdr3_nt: TGTGCCAGCAGTTTAGCGCTTTCGAGCGGGCAGTTCTTC; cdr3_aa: CASSLALSSGQFF
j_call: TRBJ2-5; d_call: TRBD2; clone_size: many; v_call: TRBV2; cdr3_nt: TGTGCCAGCAGTAACGCGGGGGGCCAAGTAGAGACCCAGTACTTC; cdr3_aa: CASSNAGGQVETQYF
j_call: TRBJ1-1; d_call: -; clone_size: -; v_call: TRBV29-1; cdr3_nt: TGCAGCGCCGACCAGGGGAGGCAGGTCACTGAAGCTTTCTTT; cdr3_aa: CSADQGRQVTEAFF
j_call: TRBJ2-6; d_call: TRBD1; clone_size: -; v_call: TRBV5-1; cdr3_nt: TGCGCCAGCAGCCCAAGGACAGGGAAAAGACCGCCTGGGGCCAACGTCCTGACTTTC; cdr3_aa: CASSPRTGKRPPGANVLTF
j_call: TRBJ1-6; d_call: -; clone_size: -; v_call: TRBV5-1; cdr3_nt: TGCGCCAGCAGCTTGGGGCAGGCAGGTTCACCCCTCCACTTT; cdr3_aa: CASSLGQAGSPLHF
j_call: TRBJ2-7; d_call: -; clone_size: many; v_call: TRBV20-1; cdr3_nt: TGCAGTGCTAGTAAAGACTACGAGCAGTACTTC; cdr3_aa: CSASKDYEQYF
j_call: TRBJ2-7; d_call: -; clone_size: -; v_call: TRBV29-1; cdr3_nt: TGCAGCGTTATAGCCCGGGGCACATATTACAATGAGCAGTACTTC; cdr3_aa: CSVIARGTYYNEQYF
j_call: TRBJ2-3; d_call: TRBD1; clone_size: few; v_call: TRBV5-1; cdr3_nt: TGCGCCAGCAGCTGGACAGGGGACGATACGCAGTATTTT; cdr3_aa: CASSWTGDDTQYF
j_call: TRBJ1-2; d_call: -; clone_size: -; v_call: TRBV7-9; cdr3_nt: TGTGCCAGCAGTGCAACCGACGGGAACTATGGCTACACCTTC; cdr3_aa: CASSATDGNYGYTF
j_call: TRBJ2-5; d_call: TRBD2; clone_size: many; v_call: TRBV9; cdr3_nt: TGTGCCAGCAGCGTAGCCCCTAGCGGGGGGTACCAAGAGACCCAGTACTTC; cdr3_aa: CASSVAPSGGYQETQYF
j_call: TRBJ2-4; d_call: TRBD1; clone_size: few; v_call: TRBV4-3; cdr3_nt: TGCGCCAGCAGCCAAGATTTGAACAGGGGTAAAAACATTCAGTACTTC; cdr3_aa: CASSQDLNRGKNIQYF
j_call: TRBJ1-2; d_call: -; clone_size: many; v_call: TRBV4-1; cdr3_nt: TGCGCCAGCAGCCAAGCATCAGGGAATGGCTACACCTTC; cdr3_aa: CASSQASGNGYTF
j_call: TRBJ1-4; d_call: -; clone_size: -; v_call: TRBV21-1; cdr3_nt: TGTGCCAGCAGCCCTCCCGGGCCCGCAACTAATGAAAAACTGTTTTTT; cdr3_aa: CASSPPGPATNEKLFF
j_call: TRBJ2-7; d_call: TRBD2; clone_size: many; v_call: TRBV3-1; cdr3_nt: TGTGCCAGCAGCCAGGCTGGACTAGCGGTGTACGAGCAGTACTTC; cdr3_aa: CASSQAGLAVYEQYF
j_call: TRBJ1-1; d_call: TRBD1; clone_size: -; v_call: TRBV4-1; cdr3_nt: TGCGCCAGCAGCAGCCGGGACAGGGAAGGTGAAGCTTTCTTT; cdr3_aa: CASSSRDREGEAFF
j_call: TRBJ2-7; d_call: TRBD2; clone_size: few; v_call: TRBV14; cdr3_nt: TGTGCCAGCAGCCAGAGGACTAGCGTTACGTACGAGCAGTACTTC; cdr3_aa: CASSQRTSVTYEQYF
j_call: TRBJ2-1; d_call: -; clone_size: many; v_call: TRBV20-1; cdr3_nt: TGCAGTGCTAGCCCCCCCCATGAGCAGTTCTTC; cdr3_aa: CSASPPHEQFF